This TCR beta chain was found in a study of blood T cell repertoires in COVID-19. Overall study context: The cDNA or gDNA used as material had been derived from T cells, B-cell-depleted T cells, or PBMCs.

Germline V gives CDR1 DFQATT, CDR2 SNEGSKA (reference sequence). This CDR3 is 11 amino acids long. V was clipped by 6 bases and J by 3 bases, with 7 bases between them. Original methodology: The authors estimated nucleated cell counts from reference gene primer amplification. Some clones are missing from TCRdb's copy, which holds only in-frame ones; the method was immunoSEQ multiplex PCR. That table is the source of V, J and clone size, and D and trimming were worked out from the DNA. Seen here are about 300,000 clones, roughly 86% observed once, and the top ten hold 9.4%. The TCR comes from a man between 18 and 29 years old with active or convalescent COVID-19. The V gene is TRBV20-1, the J gene TRBJ2-3; D gene unclear. Material: peripheral blood. The CDR3 region has the DNA TGCAGTGCCCTACTGACAGATACGCAGTATTTT. This encodes CSALLTDTQYF.